One T cell receptor (beta chain) is described in this entry. Its antigen is unknown. The data originate from a study of T cell responses to AZD1222 COVID-19 vaccine. General study findings and limits: Across the whole spike, CD4 TCRs peaked at regions 160-218 and 743-854. At study baseline, merely a handful of AZD1222 recipients were seropositive.

Profiled with immunoSEQ multiplex PCR; TCRdb holds only in-frame clones, not every one. The data hold about 120,000 clones, with 92% observed a single time. The germline gives CDR1 MDHEN, CDR2 SYDVKM. V was clipped by 6 bases and J by 3 bases, with 21 bases between them. CDR3 length: 17 residues. The genes are TRBV28 and TRBJ2-1; tentative D call: TRBD1 (5 bases). Material: peripheral blood, obtained on day 0 of AZD1222 vaccination. The source of this sequence is an adult in good health. The CDR3 DNA reads as TGTGCCAGCAGCCCCCCCATTTTCTCGGACAACTACAATGAGCAGTTCTTC. This sequence encodes CASSPPIFSDNYNEQFF.